The 7 T cell receptor beta chains below were found in one sample sequenced in a study of T cell clones after liver transplantation. Profiled with immunoSEQ multiplex PCR; TCRdb holds only in-frame clones, not every one. The sample consists of 55,000 to 75,000 clones, 70% of them appearing once. The starting material was CD4+ T cells from blood, obtained at the approximately 15-month timepoint. The receptors were gathered from a human patient who received a liver transplant. Some T cells could come from the graft donor.

The rearrangement links TRBV6-1 to TRBJ2-2; 7 nucleotides agree with TRBD2. Germline V CDR1 and CDR2: MNHNS, SASEGT. V trimming: 4 bases; J trimming: 4 bases; junction bases outside the gene matches: 6. The CDR3 has 15 amino acids. In nucleotides, the CDR3 is TGTGCCAGCAGTGGAGAAGCGGGGCCCACCGGGGAGCTGTTTTTT. Translation: CASSGEAGPTGELFF.

The chain has TRBV4-3 and TRBJ1-2; D gene uncertain. Germline V CDR1 and CDR2: LGHNA, YSLEER. There are 14 residues in the CDR3. The V and J ends lost 1 base and 3 bases respectively, with 9 bases between them. The CDR3 nucleotides read TGCGCCAGCAGCCAAGTTCGGGGAGACTATGGCTACACCTTC. Its protein product is CASSQVRGDYGYTF.

The genes are TRBV6-7 and TRBJ2-3, with D perhaps TRBD1 or TRBD2 (6 bases each). TRBV6-7 is classed as an ORF, of uncertain function. Trimming cost V 2 bases and J 1 base, with 7 bases left between them. This CDR3 is built from 14 residues. The CDR3 DNA sequence: TGTGCCAGCAGTTACCGGGGGCGCACAGATACGCAGTATTTT. Translation gives CASSYRGRTDTQYF.

The chain uses TRBV11-3 and TRBJ2-5; the D is unclear. CDR1 SGHNT and CDR2 YENEEA come from the germline V gene. The V end was cut by 3 bases, the J end by 2 bases, with 13 bases between. This CDR3 is 15 amino acids long. The CDR3 region has the DNA TGTGCCAGCAGCTTTGGGGTAGCCCAGCAAGAGACCCAGTACTTC. As protein: CASSFGVAQQETQYF.

This chain uses TRBV18 with TRBJ1-1; unclear D gene. The germline V gene has CDR1 KGHSH and CDR2 LQKENI. The CDR3 sequence is 13 residues long. Between the trimmed V and J ends, which lost 6 bases and 1 base, there was a span of 9 bases. Here the CDR3 DNA reads TGTGCCAGCTCTAGGACGCAGAACACTGAAGCTTTCTTT. Protein: CASSRTQNTEAFF. Complete variable domain (other parts from reference TRBV18 and TRBJ1-1): NAGVMQNPRHLVRRRGQEARLRCSPMKGHSHVYWYRQLPEEGLKFMVYLQKENIIDESGMPKERFSAEFPKEGPSILRIQQVVRGDSAAYFCASSRTQNTEAFFGQGTRLTVV.

This rearrangement joins TRBV5-6 to TRBJ2-5; 9 bases fit TRBD1. The length of the CDR3 is 16 residues. CDR1 and CDR2 (germline): SGHDT, YYEEEE. V gave up 1 base and J gave up 5 bases; unmatched junction bases: 9. CDR3 amino acids: CASSLFQTGGEETQYF. CDR3 DNA: TGTGCCAGCAGCTTGTTCCAAACAGGGGGCGAGGAGACCCAGTACTTC.

This clone was counted a few times. The J gene is TRBJ1-2, the V gene TRBV10-3; D may be TRBD1 (5 bases). The CDR3 is made up of 15 amino acids. Looked up from germline, CDR1 is ENHRY and CDR2 is SYGVKD. V lost 1 base, J lost 6 bases, and 15 bases lay in between. CDR3 in DNA: TGTGCCATCAGTGAGTTTTTGGGGCAGAGGGATGGCTACACCTTC. This translates into CAISEFLGQRDGYTF.